The 9 T cell receptor beta chains below all came from one sample that was sequenced in a study of blood T cells in healthy people across ages. Then a second PCR, running about 7 to 11 cycles, was carried out with a sample-barcoded 5' primer and a J-beta primer mix. MiXCR, applied by TCRdb to the 5' RACE reads, yields one record per CDR3 protein. The table shows about 640,000 distinct CDR3 sequences, with about 53% occurring only once. Sequencing was done on a sample of blood. All receptors derive from a man aged 55 to 69 in good health.

The V and J genes are TRBV5-1 and TRBJ1-4, with unresolved D. The germline V gene has CDR1 SGHRS and CDR2 YFSETQ. Trimming removed 1 base at V and 8 bases at J, with 12 bases between. The CDR3 is 14 residues long. CDR3 amino acids: CASSLMGVGEKLFF. As DNA, the CDR3 is TGCGCCAGCAGCTTGATGGGCGTTGGGGAAAAACTGTTTTTT.

The chain employs TRBV9 and TRBJ2-5; 7 bases are shared with TRBD1. The V segment lost 1 base and the J segment 2 bases; nucleotides outside the gene matches: 5. The CDR3 totals 15 residues. The V gene's germline CDR1 is SGDLS and CDR2 YYNGEE. This CDR3 reads CASSVKIQGQETQYF. DNA of the CDR3: TGTGCCAGCAGCGTAAAGATACAGGGGCAAGAGACCCAGTACTTC.

The chain has TRBV5-1 and TRBJ2-1; 9 bases match TRBD2. Germline assignment: CDR1 SGHRS and CDR2 YFSETQ. V was pared by 1 base and J by 4 bases, with 6 bases of the junction left unmatched. This CDR3 spans 16 amino acids. CDR3 in DNA: TGCGCCAGCAGCTTGTCCAGCGGGGGGTATTACAATGAGCAGTTCTTC. Amino acid sequence: CASSLSSGGYYNEQFF.

V is TRBV11-2 and J is TRBJ1-2; TRBD1 matches at 7 bases. Germline V gene sequence: CDR1 SGHAT, CDR2 FQNNGV. The junction had 5 bases not matched to a gene; V was cut back by 5 bases and J by 5 bases. The CDR3 contains 13 residues. CDR3 DNA sequence: TGTGCCAGCAGCGCTCAGGGACAGTATGGCTACACCTTC. Translated, it gives CASSAQGQYGYTF.

The J gene is TRBJ2-7, the V gene TRBV20-1, with TRBD1 identical over 7 bases. The trim removed 2 bases at V and 6 bases at J, leaving 7 bases unmatched. This CDR3 contains 13 residues. Per the germline V gene, CDR1 is DFQATT and CDR2 is SNEGSKA (reference sequence). The CDR3 spells CSARTPTGPEQYF. Written as DNA, the CDR3 is TGCAGTGCTAGAACCCCGACAGGGCCCGAGCAGTACTTC.

The table lists this clonotype with a few counts. The chain has TRBV7-9 and TRBJ1-1; D might be TRBD1 (6 bases). Trimming took 4 bases from V and 5 from J, leaving 11 bases between them. The CDR3 spans 13 residues. Germline assignment: CDR1 SEHNR and CDR2 FQNEAQ (reference sequence). DNA of the CDR3: TGTGCCAGCAGCTCGGGGGCTCGAACTGAAGCTTTCTTT. Encoded protein: CASSSGARTEAFF. The full variable domain, with the rest looked up from reference TRBV7-9 and TRBJ1-1, is DTGVSQNPRHKITKRGQNVTFRCDPISEHNRLYWYRQTLGQGPEFLTYFQNEAQLEKSRLLSDRFSAERPKGSFSTLEIQRTEQGDSAMYLCASSSGARTEAFFGQGTRLTVV.

This clonotype has a handful of counts. The chain uses TRBV4-1 and TRBJ2-2; perhaps TRBD1 as D (6 bases). The germline V gene encodes CDR1 MGHRA and CDR2 YSYEKL. The V and J ends lost 4 bases and 6 bases respectively, with 12 bases between them. The CDR3 runs 14 residues. The CDR3 region has the DNA TGCGCCAGCAGCCCAGAGGGGGTTTCCGGGGAGCTGTTTTTT. This translates into CASSPEGVSGELFF.

The J gene is TRBJ2-2, the V gene TRBV7-9; 8 bases match TRBD1. Germline CDR1 reads SEHNR; CDR2 reads FQNEAQ (reference sequence). The CDR3 is 15 amino acids. Trimming at V came to 6 bases and at J to 1 base, leaving 4 bases not matched to a gene. CDR3 in DNA: TGTGCCAGCAGGCCCGGGACAGGGAACACCGGGGAGCTGTTTTTT. This translates into CASRPGTGNTGELFF.

This clonotype was picked up a small number of times. The rearrangement links TRBV6-2 or TRBV6-3 to TRBJ1-1; D not resolved. V was trimmed by 2 bases and J by 0 bases, leaving 7 bases between them. The CDR3 is made up of 14 amino acids. The V gene's germline CDR1 is MNHEY and CDR2 SVGEGT. The CDR3 DNA reads as TGTGCCAGCAGTTACGGGGTCATGAACACTGAAGCTTTCTTT. It is translated as CASSYGVMNTEAFF.